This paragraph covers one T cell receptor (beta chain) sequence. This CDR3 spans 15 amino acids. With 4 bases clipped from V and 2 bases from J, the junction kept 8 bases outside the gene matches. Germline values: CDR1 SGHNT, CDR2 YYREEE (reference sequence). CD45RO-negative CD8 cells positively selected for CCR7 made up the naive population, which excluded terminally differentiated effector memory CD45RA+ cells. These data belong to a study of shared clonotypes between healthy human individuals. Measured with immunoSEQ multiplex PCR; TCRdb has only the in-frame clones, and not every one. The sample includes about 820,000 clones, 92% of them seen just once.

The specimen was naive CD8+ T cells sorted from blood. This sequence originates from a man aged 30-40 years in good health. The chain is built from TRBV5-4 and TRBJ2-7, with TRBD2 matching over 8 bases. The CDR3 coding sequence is TGTGCCAGCAGCCCCGATCCGGGGGGGGCCTACGAGCAGTACTTC. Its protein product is CASSPDPGGAYEQYF.